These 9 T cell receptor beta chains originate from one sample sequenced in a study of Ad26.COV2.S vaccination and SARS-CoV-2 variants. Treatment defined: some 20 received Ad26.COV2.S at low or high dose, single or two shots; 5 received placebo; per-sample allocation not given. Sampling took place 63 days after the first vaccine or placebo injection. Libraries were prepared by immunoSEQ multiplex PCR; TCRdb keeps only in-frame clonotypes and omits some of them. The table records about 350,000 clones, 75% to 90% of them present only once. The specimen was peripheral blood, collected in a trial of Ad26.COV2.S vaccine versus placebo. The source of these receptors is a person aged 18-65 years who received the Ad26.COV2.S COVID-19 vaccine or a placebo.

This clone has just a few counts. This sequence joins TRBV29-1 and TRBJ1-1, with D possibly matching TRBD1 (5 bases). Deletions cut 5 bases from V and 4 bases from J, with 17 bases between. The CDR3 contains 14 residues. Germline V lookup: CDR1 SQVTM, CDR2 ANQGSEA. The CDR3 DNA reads TGCAGCGTTCGATCATCTTTGGGGGGCACTGAAGCTTTCTTT. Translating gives CSVRSSLGGTEAFF. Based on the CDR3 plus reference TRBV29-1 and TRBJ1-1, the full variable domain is SAVISQKPSRDICQRGTSLTIQCQVDSQVTMMFWYRQQPGQSLTLIATANQGSEATYESGFVIDKFPISRPNLTFSTLTVSNMSPEDSSIYLCSVRSSLGGTEAFFGQGTRLTVV.

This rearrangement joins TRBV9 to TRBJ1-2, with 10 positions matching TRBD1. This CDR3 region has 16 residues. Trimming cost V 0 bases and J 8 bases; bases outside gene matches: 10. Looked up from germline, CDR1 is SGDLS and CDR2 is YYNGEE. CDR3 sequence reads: CASSVGGQGGRRGYTF. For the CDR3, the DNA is TGTGCCAGCAGCGTAGGTGGACAGGGGGGAAGGCGCGGCTACACCTTC.

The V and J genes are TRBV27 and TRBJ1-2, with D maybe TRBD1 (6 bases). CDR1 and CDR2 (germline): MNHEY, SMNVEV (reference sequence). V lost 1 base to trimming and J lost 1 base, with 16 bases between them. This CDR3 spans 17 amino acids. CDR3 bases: TGTGCCAGCAGTTTATTGTTAGGCGGACAGATTAACTATGGCTACACCTTC. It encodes CASSLLLGGQINYGYTF.

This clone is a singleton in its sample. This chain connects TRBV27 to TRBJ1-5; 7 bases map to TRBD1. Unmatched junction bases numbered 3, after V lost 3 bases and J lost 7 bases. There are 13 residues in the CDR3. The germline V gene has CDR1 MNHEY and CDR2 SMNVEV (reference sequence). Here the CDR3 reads CASSFGDRQPQHF. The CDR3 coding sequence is TGTGCCAGCAGTTTTGGGGACAGACAGCCCCAGCATTTT.

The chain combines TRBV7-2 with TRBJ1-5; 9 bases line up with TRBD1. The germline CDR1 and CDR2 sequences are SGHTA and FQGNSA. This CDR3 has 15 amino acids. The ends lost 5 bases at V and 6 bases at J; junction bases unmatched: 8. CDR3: CASSPGTGRSQPQHF. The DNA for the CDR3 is TGTGCCAGCAGCCCCGGGACAGGGAGGAGTCAGCCCCAGCATTTT.

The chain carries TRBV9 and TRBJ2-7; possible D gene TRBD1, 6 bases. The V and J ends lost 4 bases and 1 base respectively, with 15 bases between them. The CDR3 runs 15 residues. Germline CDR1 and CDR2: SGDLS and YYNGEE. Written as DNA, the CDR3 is TGTGCCAGCAGCTCCTCGGACCAGGGGTCCTACGAGCAGTACTTC. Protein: CASSSSDQGSYEQYF.

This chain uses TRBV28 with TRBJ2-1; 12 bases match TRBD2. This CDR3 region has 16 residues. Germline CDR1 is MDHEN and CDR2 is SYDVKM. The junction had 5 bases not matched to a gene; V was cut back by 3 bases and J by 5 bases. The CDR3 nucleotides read TGTGCCAGCAGTTTGCCACTAGCGGGGGGTCACAATGAGCAGTTCTTC. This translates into CASSLPLAGGHNEQFF.

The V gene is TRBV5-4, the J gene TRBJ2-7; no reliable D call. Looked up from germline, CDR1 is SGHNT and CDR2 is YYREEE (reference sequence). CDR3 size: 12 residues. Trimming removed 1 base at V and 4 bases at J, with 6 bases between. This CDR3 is CASSLLGYEQYF. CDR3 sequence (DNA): TGTGCCAGCAGCTTGTTGGGGTACGAGCAGTACTTC. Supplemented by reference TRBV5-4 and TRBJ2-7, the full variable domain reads ETGVTQSPTHLIKTRGQQVTLRCSSQSGHNTVSWYQQALGQGPQFIFQYYREEENGRGNFPPRFSGLQFPNYSSELNVNALELDDSALYLCASSLLGYEQYFGPGTRLTVT.

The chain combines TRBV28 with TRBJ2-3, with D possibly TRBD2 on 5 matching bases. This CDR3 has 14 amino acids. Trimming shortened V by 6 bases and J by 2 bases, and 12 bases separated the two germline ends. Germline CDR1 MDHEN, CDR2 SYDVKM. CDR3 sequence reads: CASSSRRVTDTQYF. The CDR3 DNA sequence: TGTGCCAGCAGCTCACGGCGGGTCACAGATACGCAGTATTTT. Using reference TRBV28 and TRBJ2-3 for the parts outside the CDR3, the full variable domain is DVKVTQSSRYLVKRTGEKVFLECVQDMDHENMFWYRQDPGLGLRLIYFSYDVKMKEKGDIPEGYSVSREKKERFSLILESASTNQTSMYLCASSSRRVTDTQYFGPGTRLTVL.